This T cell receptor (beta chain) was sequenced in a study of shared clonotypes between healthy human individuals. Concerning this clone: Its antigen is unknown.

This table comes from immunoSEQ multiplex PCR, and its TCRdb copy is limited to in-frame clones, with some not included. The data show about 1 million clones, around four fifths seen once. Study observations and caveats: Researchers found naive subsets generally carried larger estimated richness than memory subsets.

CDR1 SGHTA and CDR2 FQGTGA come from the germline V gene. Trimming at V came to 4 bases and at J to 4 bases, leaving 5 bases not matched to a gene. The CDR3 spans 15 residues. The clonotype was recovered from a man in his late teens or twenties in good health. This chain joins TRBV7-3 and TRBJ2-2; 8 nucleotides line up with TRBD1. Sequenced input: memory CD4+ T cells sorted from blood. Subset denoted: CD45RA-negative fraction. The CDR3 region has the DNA TGTGCCAGCAGCTCGACAGGGGCTCTCACCGGGGAGCTGTTTTTT. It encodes CASSSTGALTGELFF. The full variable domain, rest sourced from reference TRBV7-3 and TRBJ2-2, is GAGVSQTPSNKVTEKGKYVELRCDPISGHTALYWYRQSLGQGPEFLIYFQGTGAADDSGLPNDRFFAVRPEGSVSTLKIQRTERGDSAVYLCASSSTGALTGELFFGEGSRLTVL.